This passage covers 10 T cell receptor beta chains from one sample sequenced in a study of control samples from healthy donors and cancer patients (dated by TCRdb to the early 2020s). The library was prepared using the immunoSEQ multiplex PCR assay. TCRdb stores this immuneACCESS table with in-frame sequences only. Part of the clones is absent; in the studies checked, under half of the shortfall reflects unresolved V genes, and no reason is known for the rest. The sample table holds roughly 50,000 clones, of which roughly 96% were seen once. The top ten clones comprise 1.5% to 2% of the sample. The sequenced material came from blood. Source of these receptors: a woman aged 25 to 45 in good health.

This clone was seen only once. The chain couples TRBV30 to TRBJ1-2, with D possibly TRBD1 on 5 matching bases. V was clipped by 2 bases and J by 3 bases, with 10 bases between them. There are 13 residues in the CDR3. The V gene's germline CDR1 is GTSNPN and CDR2 SVGIG (reference sequence). The CDR3 sequence: CAWSQPGHYGYTF. In DNA, the CDR3 is TGTGCCTGGAGTCAACCGGGGCACTATGGCTACACCTTC. Together with reference TRBV30 and TRBJ1-2, the CDR3 gives the full variable domain: SQTIHQWPATLVQPVGSPLSLECTVEGTSNPNLYWYRQAAGRGLQLLFYSVGIGQISSEVPQNLSASRPQDRQFILSSKKLLLSDSGFYLCAWSQPGHYGYTFGSGTRLTVV.

The chain couples TRBV29-1 to TRBJ1-1; D might be TRBD1 (6 bases). The CDR3 sequence is 15 residues long. The V and J ends lost 1 base and 1 base respectively, with 13 bases between them. Germline values: CDR1 SQVTM, CDR2 ANQGSEA. The CDR3 DNA is TGCAGCGTTGAAGGTTCGGGACACGCGAACACTGAAGCTTTCTTT. Its protein is CSVEGSGHANTEAFF.

J is TRBJ2-2 and V is TRBV7-8; 10 bases fit TRBD1. V was clipped by 5 bases and J by 4 bases; unmatched bases: 7. Germline CDR1 is SGHVS and CDR2 is FQNEAQ. The CDR3 has 16 amino acids. CDR3 in DNA: TGTGCCAGCAGCCCCCCCGGGACAGGGGTCACCGGGGAGCTGTTTTTT. Translation gives CASSPPGTGVTGELFF.

This sequence joins TRBV15 and TRBJ2-3, with D maybe TRBD1 (6 bases). CDR1 and CDR2 (germline): LNHNV, YYDKDF (reference sequence). This CDR3 is built from 14 residues. V lost 4 bases and J 4 bases, leaving 12 bases between the germline ends. The CDR3 DNA follows: TGTGCCACCAGCACACAACAGGGTCCAGATACGCAGTATTTT. It codes for CATSTQQGPDTQYF.

CDR3 sequence reads: CASSYTTYQETQYF. The CDR3 DNA follows: TGCGCCAGCAGCTACACTACGTACCAAGAGACCCAGTACTTC. The chain is built from TRBV5-1 and TRBJ2-5, with D unclear. V gave up 3 bases and J gave up 0 bases, with 9 bases separating them. CDR3 size: 14 residues. The germline CDR1 and CDR2 sequences are SGHRS and YFSETQ. Filled out from reference TRBV5-1 and TRBJ2-5, the complete variable domain reads KAGVTQTPRYLIKTRGQQVTLSCSPISGHRSVSWYQQTPGQGLQFLFEYFSETQRNKGNFPGRFSGRQFSNSRSEMNVSTLELGDSALYLCASSYTTYQETQYFGPGTRLLVL.

The V and J genes are TRBV28 and TRBJ2-5; D may be TRBD1 or TRBD2 (6 bases each). The CDR3 is 13 residues long. Trimming took off 8 bases at V and 3 bases at J, with 13 bases between the two ends. The germline V gene has CDR1 MDHEN and CDR2 SYDVKM. CDR3 nucleotide sequence: TGTGCCAGCTCCCCTAGGGGGGAAGAGACCCAGTACTTC. Its translation: CASSPRGEETQYF.

The chain recombines TRBV28 with TRBJ2-1; 8 nucleotides match TRBD1. Germline values: CDR1 MDHEN, CDR2 SYDVKM. This CDR3 spans 15 amino acids. The J segment lost 7 bases and the V segment lost 5 bases, leaving 10 bases of the junction unmatched. In nucleotides, the CDR3 is TGTGCCAGCAGTCCCCTCGGGCAGGGGGCGAATGAGCAGTTCTTC. It translates to CASSPLGQGANEQFF.

Comment on this clone: A junction boundary mismatches the germline segment, possibly from a read error. This chain uses TRBV7-7 with TRBJ2-3; 8 bases are a match to TRBD2. This CDR3 contains 14 residues. CDR1 is SSHAT and CDR2 is FNYEAQ in the germline V gene (reference sequence). The CDR3 region is CASSRGLASDTQYF. The CDR3 DNA follows: TGTGCTAGCAGCCGCGGACTAGCATCAGATACGCAGTATTTT.

The V gene is TRBV27, the J gene TRBJ2-1; 14 positions match TRBD2. The CDR3 contains 14 residues. CDR1 is MNHEY and CDR2 is SMNVEV in the germline V gene (reference sequence). V dropped 8 bases and J dropped 9; count of bases not matched to a gene: 6. The CDR3 loop is CASGTSGSFSEQFF. Written as DNA, the CDR3 is TGTGCCAGCGGGACTAGCGGGAGTTTTAGTGAGCAGTTCTTC.

The CDR3 nucleotides read TGTGCCAGCAGCTTGGACCTGACTAGCGGGAGTCGGGAGCAGTACTTC. Its translation: CASSLDLTSGSREQYF. The V call is TRBV5-4, the J call TRBJ2-7; 12 bases are a match to TRBD2. Germline V gives CDR1 SGHNT, CDR2 YYREEE (reference sequence). J gave up 7 bases and V 0 bases, and 8 bases lay outside the gene matches. This CDR3 comprises 16 residues.